This TCR beta chain was sequenced in a study of T cells after yellow fever vaccination. Study information: Researchers used SMART-Seq v4 Ultra Low Input to prepare fractions that had low cell numbers. General study results and limits: Although most clonotypes did not, a small share appeared in both CD4 and CD8 compartments. Subsequent booster samples again held most clones from primary vaccination (roughly 96% CD4, about 90% CD8).

At least ten counts were recorded for this clonotype. Its antigen is not known. Each CDR3 protein is one row after TCRdb ran MiXCR on the 5' RACE reads. The sample records around 160,000 distinct CDR3 sequences, less than 9% being singletons. The origin of this receptor is a man in his late teens or twenties who received the YFV17D yellow fever vaccine. The material was CD4+ T cells sorted from PBMCs, obtained 5 days after the first yellow fever vaccination.

The DNA of the CDR3 is TGTGCCAGCAGCGACCTACTAGCGGGGCGGCCCGGGGAGCTGTTTTTT. Its protein product is CASSDLLAGRPGELFF. The chain has TRBV9 and TRBJ2-2, with 10 bases aligning to TRBD2. The CDR3 has 16 residues. The germline V gene has CDR1 SGDLS and CDR2 YYNGEE. V shed 3 bases, J shed 6 bases, and the junction held 8 bases outside the gene matches.